This TCR beta chain is drawn from a study of T cell repertoires in cytomegalovirus infection. About the research overall: Indicated by public TCR beta signatures were CMV infection and matching HLA type.

Per the germline V gene, CDR1 is LNHDA and CDR2 is SQIVND (reference sequence). J was trimmed by 3 bases and V by 6 bases; bases with no gene match: 10. This CDR3 region has 15 residues. TCRdb recomputed calls from the reads with MiXCR, one row per CDR3 protein. This table has about 890,000 distinct CDR3 sequences, less than 40% appearing once. Remarks on this clonotype: Its matching antigen is unknown.

Study-wide points: Cumulative frequency (of public TCR beta family members) identified carriers of CMV plus the relevant HLA. Within the response measured ex vivo, HLA-C-restricted CMV-specific TCR beta clonotypes were dominant.

The material was cultured CD8+ T cells from PBMCs, obtained from culture after CMV antigen stimulation. The V and J genes are TRBV19 and TRBJ2-7; 8 bases map to TRBD1. The clonotype was recovered from a human donor in good health (CMV status not recorded). Some clones in this sample may be carry-over from other donors' samples. The CDR3 coding sequence is TGTGCCAGTAGCTCCGGGACAGGTAACCACTACGAGCAGTACGTC. It translates to CASSSGTGNHYEQYV.